This TCR beta chain was recorded in a study of shared clonotypes between healthy human individuals (dated by TCRdb to the early 2020s). About the study as a whole: The cohort included three men and a couple of women between 18 and 49 years of age. Different laboratories and diverse techniques were used to prepare libraries and sequence TCR repertoires, to increase sequencing depth and limit assay-specific biases. For each donor, CD4 naive and CD4 memory were each run on three plates, CD8 naive on two plates, and CD8 memory on one plate. Per donor, leukapheresis produced somewhere between about 0.94 and 9.5 billion PBMCs. To estimate repertoire size and how much clonotype sharing occurs between individuals, the study deeply sequenced the blood TCR repertoires of several healthy adults. On the study overall, not on this receptor specifically: Pairwise subsampling indicated that sequencing depth was expected to affect the degree of clonotype sharing among donors. Incomplete sequencing was indicated by rarefaction of sorted-subset datasets, despite the large sequencing depth. Estimated clonotype richness was generally larger for naive than for memory subsets. Sampling was limited to blood, and TCR repertoires in tissue likely differ from TCR repertoires in blood. Compared with non-shared clonotypes, clonotypes shared by all four sorted-subset donors had higher generation probabilities. The genetic and exposure-history diversity represented was limited by the small number of donors. Across a few donors, approximately 5% of naive CD4, around 3.3% of naive CD8, under 2.5% of memory CD4, and approximately 0.4% of memory CD8 clonotypes were shared.

Donors were healthy HIV-negative adults with no recently reported acute infections or vaccinations. Every donor was a Caucasian adult living in Nashville, Tennessee, USA. CD4+ T cells were enriched by magnetic negative selection; naive cells were then positively selected on CD45RA, and the negative fraction formed the memory subset. After blood collection by leukapheresis, PBMCs were isolated using Ficoll-Histopaque density gradient centrifugation and then cryopreserved in the vapor phase of liquid nitrogen. Analytical flow cytometry was used to check the purity and quantity of every magnetically sorted T cell population. Genomic DNA was isolated from each sorted fraction and quantified by UV absorbance on a Nanodrop 2000c. Using the deep immunoSEQ assay, multiplex PCR amplified TCR CDR3 regions from genomic DNA. Extracted genomic DNA from each cell subset was spread evenly across all wells of several immunoSEQ 96-well plates, with each plate serving as a replicate. For sorted subsets, each replicate PCR was loaded with around 220 ng genomic DNA, equivalent to 25,000 to 35,000 T cell genomes. Purified libraries were measured with a Qubit 3.0 fluorometer, size-checked on a Bioanalyzer 2100, and measured again with the KAPA Library Quantification kit. Every immunoSEQ 96-well plate was sequenced on a dedicated single-read 150-cycle Illumina NextSeq 550 flow cell. Per the authors' processing: Because the immunoSEQ output held only junctional sequences and lacked quality scores, the filtering could not match the filtering applied to full-length reads. To assign V/J genes and CDR3, sequences were annotated using PyIR, a Python wrapper for IgBLAST v1.9, with IMGT germline references. Reads with weak V/J assignments (E-value above 1e-6), missing CDR3, stop codons, out-of-frame junctions, or ambiguous translated residues were removed. V3J clonotypes were defined by identical inferred V gene, J gene, and CDR3 amino acid sequence. The percentage overlap between two repertoires was calculated by dividing the number of shared unique clonotypes by the size of the smaller repertoire. Repertoire richness was assessed with RTK rarefaction, the Chao1 estimator, and Recon v2.1 estimates of unobserved clonotypes. Generation probabilities were computed with OLGA for all TCRbeta clonotypes obtained by the gDNA method from several donors. This immuneACCESS table, as held by TCRdb, lists in-frame sequences with V and J called but not all clones. Of the missing ones, under half trace to an unresolved V gene in checked studies; the others have no known cause. For V, J and clone size, that table is used; D and trimming come from the DNA. This sample gives approximately 1.5 million clones in total; approximately 98.5% of them show up just once. The ten largest clonotypes hold 0.36% of the sample.

As regards this clone: Its antigen is still unknown. The input lacks base qualities; no much larger clone sits a single base away.

From the cysteine through the phenylalanine, the CDR3 covers 16 amino acids. Only CDR3 DNA is held: 48 bases, read in frame from base 1. Sequences SQVTM (CDR1) and ANQGSEA (CDR2) are obtained from the germline V gene. V is cut by 7 bases and J by 3 bases, and the space between the germline ends is 25 bases. Sequences were obtained from naive CD4+ T cells sorted from blood. Taken with the paper, the label for cell subset or site translates to: CD45RA+ positively selected. This clonotype was sampled from a man younger than 40 in good health. The sequence links TRBV29-1 to TRBJ2-7; TRBD2 is perhaps the D gene, given 6 matching bases. The DNA sequence is given as TGCAGCGCACAGTCGAGGGGCGCGGGGCAGTTCTACGAGCAGTACTTC. It translates to CSAQSRGAGQFYEQYF.